This TCR beta chain was documented in a study of blood T cell repertoires in COVID-19. Repertoires were generated with immunoSEQ multiplex PCR, while TCRdb's copy carries only in-frame clones and drops some. The table records 150,000 to 200,000 clones, around three quarters of them present only once. This CDR3 has 14 residues. Trimming removed 2 bases from V and 1 base from J, with 8 bases in between. The germline gives CDR1 SNHLY, CDR2 FYNNEI. The J gene is TRBJ1-1, the V gene TRBV2; D might be TRBD1 (5 bases). Source material: peripheral blood. This clonotype originated in a man between 60 and 70 years old with active or convalescent COVID-19. The CDR3 loop is CASSEWQGNTEAFF. In DNA form, the CDR3 reads TGTGCCAGCAGTGAATGGCAGGGGAACACTGAAGCTTTCTTT.